These T cell receptor beta chains were read from a single sample in a study of blood T cell repertoires in COVID-19. Some clones are missing from TCRdb's copy, which holds only in-frame ones; the method was immunoSEQ multiplex PCR. The table records approximately 13,000 clones, approximately 90% of them present only once. The sample consisted of peripheral blood. These receptors all stem from a man aged 50-59 years with active COVID-19. Each CDR3 is given with its conserved first and last residue. The D gene is left open where the match is weak.

TRBV6-2/TRBV6-3,NA,TRBJ2-7,CASSYGDFYEQYF
TRBV14,TRBD1,TRBJ1-4,CASSPRQPGQGIELFF
TRBV5-5,TRBD2,TRBJ2-7,CASSSSRGVNYEQYF
TRBV6-5,TRBD1,TRBJ1-2,CASRRPGQGLYGYTF
TRBV10-1,TRBD2,TRBJ2-5,CASSEKRLAGTGHETQYF
TRBV6-2/TRBV6-3,TRBD1,TRBJ1-1,CASSYSTGTAFF
TRBV6-2/TRBV6-3,NA,TRBJ1-2,CASSSDRNTNYGYTF
TRBV27,TRBD2,TRBJ2-1,CASSSSGRTYNEQFF
TRBV9,TRBD2,TRBJ2-7,CASSVGLAGYEQYF
TRBV7-8,NA,TRBJ1-2,CASSLAYLSNYGYTF
TRBV18,NA,TRBJ2-7,CASSPPFSGPLEQYF
TRBV27,NA,TRBJ2-2,CASSPIRDKNTGELFF
TRBV3-1/TRBV3-2,TRBD1,TRBJ1-2,CASSQVGGDGYTF
TRBV19,TRBD1,TRBJ1-1,CASSADRVTTEAFF
TRBV7-2,NA,TRBJ1-2,CASSFWDTQGDYGYTF
TRBV7-8,TRBD2,TRBJ2-1,CASSLEVAGKGEQFF
TRBV19,TRBD2,TRBJ2-1,CASSILGGDVYNEQFF
TRBV30,NA,TRBJ1-1,CAWSVTANTEAFF
TRBV28,TRBD1,TRBJ1-2,CASSLPGQDYGYTF
TRBV9,TRBD1,TRBJ2-7,CASSAGQVSYEQYF
TRBV4-1,TRBD1,TRBJ1-1,CASSPRVGDRTGTEAFF
TRBV9,TRBD1,TRBJ1-3,CASNSQGIAGNTIYF
TRBV4-1,TRBD1,TRBJ2-7,CASSQGWDRAYQQYF
TRBV11-2,NA,TRBJ2-2,CASSLAGANTGELFF
TRBV3-1/TRBV3-2,NA,TRBJ1-2,CASSPIGRASYGYTF
TRBV13,TRBD1,TRBJ1-2,CASSRGQGLGYTF